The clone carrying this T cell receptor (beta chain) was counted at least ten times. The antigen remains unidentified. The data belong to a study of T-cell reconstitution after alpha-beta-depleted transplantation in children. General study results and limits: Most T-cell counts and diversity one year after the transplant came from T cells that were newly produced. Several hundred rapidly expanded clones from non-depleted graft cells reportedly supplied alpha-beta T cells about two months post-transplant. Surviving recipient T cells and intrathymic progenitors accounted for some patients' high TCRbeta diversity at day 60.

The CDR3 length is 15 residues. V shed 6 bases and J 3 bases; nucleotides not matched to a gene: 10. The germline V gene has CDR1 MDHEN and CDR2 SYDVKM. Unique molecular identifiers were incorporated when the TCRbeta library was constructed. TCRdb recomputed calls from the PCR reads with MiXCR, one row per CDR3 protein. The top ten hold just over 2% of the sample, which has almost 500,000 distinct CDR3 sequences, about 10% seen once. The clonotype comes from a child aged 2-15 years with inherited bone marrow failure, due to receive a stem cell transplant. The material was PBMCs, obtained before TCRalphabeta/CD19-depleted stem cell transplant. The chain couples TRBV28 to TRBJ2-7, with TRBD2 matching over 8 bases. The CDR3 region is CASSALAGGYYEQYF. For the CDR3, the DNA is TGTGCCAGCAGCGCCCTAGCGGGTGGTTACTACGAGCAGTACTTC.